A single T cell receptor beta chain is shown here with its context. This sample stems from a study of blood T cell repertoires in COVID-19. Study-level background: Donors in the United States, Italy and Spain gave samples during acute or convalescent COVID-19. From T cells, B-cell-depleted T cells, or PBMCs came the material, which was cDNA or gDNA.

There are 15 residues in the CDR3. The assay was immunoSEQ multiplex PCR, and TCRdb's table has in-frame clones only and misses some. The sample records about 150,000 clones, about 87% being singletons. Enrollment of patients from Seattle took place during active infection, with longitudinal follow-up. The source of this sequence is a human donor with COVID-19, enrolled during active disease. The donor label of this sample is uncertain. The sequencing input was peripheral blood. This chain links TRBV12-1 with TRBJ1-2; no DNA check was done on the table's D call, TRBD1. TRBV12-1 is reported as a pseudogene. CDR3 DNA: TGTGCCAGCAGCTTTCCGCTCTACAGTAACTATGGCTACACCTTC. As protein: CASSFPLYSNYGYTF.